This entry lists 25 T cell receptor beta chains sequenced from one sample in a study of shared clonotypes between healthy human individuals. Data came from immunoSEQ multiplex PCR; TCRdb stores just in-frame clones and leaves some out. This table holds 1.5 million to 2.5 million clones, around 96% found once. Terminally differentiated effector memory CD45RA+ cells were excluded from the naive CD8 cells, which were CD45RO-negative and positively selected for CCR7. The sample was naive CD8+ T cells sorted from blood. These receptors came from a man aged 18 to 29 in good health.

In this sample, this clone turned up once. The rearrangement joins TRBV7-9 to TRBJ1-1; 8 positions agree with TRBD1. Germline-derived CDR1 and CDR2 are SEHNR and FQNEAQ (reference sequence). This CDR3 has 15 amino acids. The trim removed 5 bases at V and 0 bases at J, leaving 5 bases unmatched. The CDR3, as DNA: TGTGCCAGCAGCGGGCGACAGGGGTTGAACACTGAAGCTTTCTTT. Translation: CASSGRQGLNTEAFF.

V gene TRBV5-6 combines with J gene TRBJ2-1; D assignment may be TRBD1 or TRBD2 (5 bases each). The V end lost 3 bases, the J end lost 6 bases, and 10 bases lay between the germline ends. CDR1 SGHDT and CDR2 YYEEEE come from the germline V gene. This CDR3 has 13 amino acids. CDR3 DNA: TGTGCCAGCAGCTGGGGGACCCGCAATGAGCAGTTCTTC. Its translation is CASSWGTRNEQFF.

The CDR3: CASSLRTESYEQYF. In DNA, the CDR3 is TGCGCCAGCAGCCTTCGGACAGAATCCTACGAGCAGTACTTC. The gene calls are TRBV4-3 and TRBJ2-7; perhaps TRBD1 as D (6 bases). The germline CDR1 and CDR2 sequences are LGHNA and YSLEER. The V and J ends lost 4 bases and 1 base respectively, with 11 bases between them. This CDR3 has 14 amino acids.

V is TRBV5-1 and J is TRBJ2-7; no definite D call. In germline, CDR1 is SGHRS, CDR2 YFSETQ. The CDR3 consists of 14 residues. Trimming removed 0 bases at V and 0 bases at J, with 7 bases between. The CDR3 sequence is CASSLEGLSYEQYF. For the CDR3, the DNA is TGCGCCAGCAGCTTGGAGGGCCTCTCCTACGAGCAGTACTTC.

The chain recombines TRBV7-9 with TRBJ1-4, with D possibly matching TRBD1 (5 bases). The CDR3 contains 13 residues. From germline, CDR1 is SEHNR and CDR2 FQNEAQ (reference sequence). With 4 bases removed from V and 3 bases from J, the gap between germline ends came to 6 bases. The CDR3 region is CASSSTANEKLFF. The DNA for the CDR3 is TGTGCCAGCAGCTCGACAGCTAATGAAAAACTGTTTTTT.

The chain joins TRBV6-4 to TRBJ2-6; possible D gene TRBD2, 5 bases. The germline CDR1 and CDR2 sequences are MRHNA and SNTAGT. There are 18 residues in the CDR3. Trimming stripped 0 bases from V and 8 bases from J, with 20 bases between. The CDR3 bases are TGTGCCAGCAGTGACTCGAGCCGGGGTTACTTGGGGACCAACGTCCTGACTTTC. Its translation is CASSDSSRGYLGTNVLTF.

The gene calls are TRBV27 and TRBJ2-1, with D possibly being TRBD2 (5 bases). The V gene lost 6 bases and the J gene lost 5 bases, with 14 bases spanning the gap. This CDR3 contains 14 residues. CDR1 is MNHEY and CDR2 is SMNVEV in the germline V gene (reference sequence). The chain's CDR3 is CASRAAILNNEQFF. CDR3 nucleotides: TGTGCCAGCAGAGCGGCCATATTAAACAATGAGCAGTTCTTC.

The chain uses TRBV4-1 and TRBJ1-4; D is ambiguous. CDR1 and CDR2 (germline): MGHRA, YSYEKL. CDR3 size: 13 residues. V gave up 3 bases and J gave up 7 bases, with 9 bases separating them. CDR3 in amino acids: CASSQVPGEKLFF. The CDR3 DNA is TGCGCCAGCAGCCAGGTCCCCGGTGAAAAACTGTTTTTT.

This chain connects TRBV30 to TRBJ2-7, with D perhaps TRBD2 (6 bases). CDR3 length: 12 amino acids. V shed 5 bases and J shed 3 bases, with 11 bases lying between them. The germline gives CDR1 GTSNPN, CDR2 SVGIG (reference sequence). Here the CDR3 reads CAWAGTLYEQYF. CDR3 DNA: TGTGCCTGGGCCGGGACTCTCTACGAGCAGTACTTC. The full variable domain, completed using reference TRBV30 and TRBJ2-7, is SQTIHQWPATLVQPVGSPLSLECTVEGTSNPNLYWYRQAAGRGLQLLFYSVGIGQISSEVPQNLSASRPQDRQFILSSKKLLLSDSGFYLCAWAGTLYEQYFGPGTRLTVT.

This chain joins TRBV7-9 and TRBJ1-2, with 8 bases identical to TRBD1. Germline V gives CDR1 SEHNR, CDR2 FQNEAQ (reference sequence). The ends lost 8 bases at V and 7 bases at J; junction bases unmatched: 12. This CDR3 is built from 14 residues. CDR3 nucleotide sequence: TGTGCCAGCCAGGGGGCAGGGGGCTCGGCTGGCTACACCTTC. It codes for CASQGAGGSAGYTF.

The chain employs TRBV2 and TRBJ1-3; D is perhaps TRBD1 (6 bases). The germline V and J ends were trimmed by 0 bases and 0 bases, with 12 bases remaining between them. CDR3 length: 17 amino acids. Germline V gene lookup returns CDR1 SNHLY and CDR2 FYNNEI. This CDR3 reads CASSEALLDSSGNTIYF. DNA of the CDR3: TGTGCCAGCAGTGAAGCGCTTCTGGACAGCTCTGGAAACACCATATATTTT.

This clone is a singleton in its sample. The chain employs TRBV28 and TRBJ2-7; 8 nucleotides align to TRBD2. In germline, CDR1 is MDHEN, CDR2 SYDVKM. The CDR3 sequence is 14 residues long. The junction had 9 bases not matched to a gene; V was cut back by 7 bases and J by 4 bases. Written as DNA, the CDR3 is TGTGCCAGCAACGGTGCTAGCGGGTCGTACGAGCAGTACTTC. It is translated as CASNGASGSYEQYF.

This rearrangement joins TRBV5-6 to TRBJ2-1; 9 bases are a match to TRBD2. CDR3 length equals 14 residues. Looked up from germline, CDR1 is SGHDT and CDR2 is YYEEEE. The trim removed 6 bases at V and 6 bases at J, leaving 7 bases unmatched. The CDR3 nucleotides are TGTGCCAGCACTGGCGGGGGGGCAGGCAATGAGCAGTTCTTC. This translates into CASTGGGAGNEQFF.

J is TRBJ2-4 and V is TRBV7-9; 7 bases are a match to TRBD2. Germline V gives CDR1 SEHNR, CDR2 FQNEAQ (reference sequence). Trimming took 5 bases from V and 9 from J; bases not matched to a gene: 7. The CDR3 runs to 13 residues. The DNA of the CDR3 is TGTGCCAGCAGCATACGGGGGGACCCCATTCAGTACTTC. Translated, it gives CASSIRGDPIQYF.

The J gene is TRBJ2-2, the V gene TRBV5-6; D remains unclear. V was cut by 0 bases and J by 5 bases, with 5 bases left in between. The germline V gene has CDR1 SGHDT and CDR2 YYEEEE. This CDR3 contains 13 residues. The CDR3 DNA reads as TGTGCCAGCAGCTTGGTCTATACCGGGGAGCTGTTTTTT. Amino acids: CASSLVYTGELFF.

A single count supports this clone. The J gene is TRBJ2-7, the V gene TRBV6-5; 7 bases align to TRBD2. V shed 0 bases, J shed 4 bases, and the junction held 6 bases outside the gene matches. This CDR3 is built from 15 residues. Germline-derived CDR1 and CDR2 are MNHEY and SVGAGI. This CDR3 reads CASSYSAGEGYEQYF. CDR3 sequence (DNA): TGTGCCAGCAGTTACTCGGCGGGGGAGGGGTACGAGCAGTACTTC.

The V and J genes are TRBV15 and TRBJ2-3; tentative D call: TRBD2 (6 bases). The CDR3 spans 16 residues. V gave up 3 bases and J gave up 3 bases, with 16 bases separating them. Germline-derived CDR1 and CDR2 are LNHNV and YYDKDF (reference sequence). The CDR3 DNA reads TGTGCCACCAGCAGGTCCGATTATGGAGGGACAGATACGCAGTATTTT. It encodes CATSRSDYGGTDTQYF. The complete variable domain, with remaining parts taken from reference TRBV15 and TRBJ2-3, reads DAMVIQNPRYQVTQFGKPVTLSCSQTLNHNVMYWYQQKSSQAPKLLFHYYDKDFNNEADTPDNFQSRRPNTSFCFLDIRSPGLGDTAMYLCATSRSDYGGTDTQYFGPGTRLTVL.

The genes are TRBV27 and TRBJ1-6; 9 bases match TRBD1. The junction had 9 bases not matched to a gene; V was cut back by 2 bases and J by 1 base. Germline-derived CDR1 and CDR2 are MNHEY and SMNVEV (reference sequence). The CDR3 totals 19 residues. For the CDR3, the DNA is TGTGCCAGCAGTTTACGGATCACAGGGGGCGGGTCCTATAATTCACCCCTCCACTTT. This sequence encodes CASSLRITGGGSYNSPLHF.

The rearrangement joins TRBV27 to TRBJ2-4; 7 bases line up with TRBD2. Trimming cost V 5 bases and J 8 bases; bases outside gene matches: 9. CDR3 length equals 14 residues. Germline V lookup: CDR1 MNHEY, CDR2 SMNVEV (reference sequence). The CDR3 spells CASSPREAGDIQYF. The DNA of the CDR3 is TGTGCCAGCAGTCCCCGGGAGGCTGGTGACATTCAGTACTTC.

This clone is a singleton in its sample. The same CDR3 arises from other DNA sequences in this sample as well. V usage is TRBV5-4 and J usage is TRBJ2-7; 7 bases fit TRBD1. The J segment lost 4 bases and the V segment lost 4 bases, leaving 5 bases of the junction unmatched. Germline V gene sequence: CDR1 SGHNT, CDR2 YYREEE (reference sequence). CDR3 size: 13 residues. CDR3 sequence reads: CASSLEQGYEQYF. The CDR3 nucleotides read TGTGCCAGCAGCCTGGAACAGGGGTACGAGCAGTACTTC.

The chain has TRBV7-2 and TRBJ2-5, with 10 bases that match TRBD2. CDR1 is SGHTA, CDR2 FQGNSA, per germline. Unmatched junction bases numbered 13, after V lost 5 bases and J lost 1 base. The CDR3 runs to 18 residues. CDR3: CASSLGLAVGGLQETQYF. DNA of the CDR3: TGTGCCAGCAGCCTAGGACTAGCGGTTGGGGGGCTCCAAGAGACCCAGTACTTC.

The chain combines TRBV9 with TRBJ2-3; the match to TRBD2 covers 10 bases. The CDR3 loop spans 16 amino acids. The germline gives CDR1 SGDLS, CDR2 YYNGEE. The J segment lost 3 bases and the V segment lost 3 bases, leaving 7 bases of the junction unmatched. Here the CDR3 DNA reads TGTGCCAGCAGCGGGTCTAGCGGGAGTTTGACAGATACGCAGTATTTT. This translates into CASSGSSGSLTDTQYF.

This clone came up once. CDR3 sequence: CASSQNNVGQGSGYTF. CDR3 coding DNA: TGCGCCAGCAGCCAAAACAATGTAGGGCAGGGTAGCGGCTACACCTTC. V gene TRBV4-3 combines with J gene TRBJ1-2; tentative D call: TRBD1 (5 bases). The CDR3 runs 16 residues. CDR1 is LGHNA and CDR2 is YSLEER in the germline V gene. V lost 2 bases and J lost 8, with 21 bases in between.

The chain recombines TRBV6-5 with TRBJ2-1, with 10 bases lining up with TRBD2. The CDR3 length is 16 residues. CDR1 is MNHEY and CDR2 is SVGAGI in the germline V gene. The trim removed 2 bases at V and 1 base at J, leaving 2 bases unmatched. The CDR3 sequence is CASSYQGLASYNEQFF. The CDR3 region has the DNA TGTGCCAGCAGTTACCAGGGACTAGCGTCCTACAATGAGCAGTTCTTC.

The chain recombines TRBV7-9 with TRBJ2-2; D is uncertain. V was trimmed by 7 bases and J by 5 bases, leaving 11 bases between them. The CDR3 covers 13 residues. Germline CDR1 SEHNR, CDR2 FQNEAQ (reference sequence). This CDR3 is CASTSGRTGELFF. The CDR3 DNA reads TGTGCCAGCACCTCCGGGCGGACCGGGGAGCTGTTTTTT.